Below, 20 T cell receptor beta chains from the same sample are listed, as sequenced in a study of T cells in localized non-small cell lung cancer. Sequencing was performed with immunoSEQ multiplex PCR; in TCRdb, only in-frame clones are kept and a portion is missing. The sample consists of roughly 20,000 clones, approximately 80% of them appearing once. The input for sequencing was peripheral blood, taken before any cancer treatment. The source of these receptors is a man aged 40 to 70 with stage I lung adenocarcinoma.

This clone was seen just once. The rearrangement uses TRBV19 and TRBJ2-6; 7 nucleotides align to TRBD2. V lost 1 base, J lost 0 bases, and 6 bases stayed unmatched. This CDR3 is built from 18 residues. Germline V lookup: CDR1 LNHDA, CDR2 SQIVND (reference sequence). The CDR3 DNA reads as TGTGCCAGTAGTATAGGGGGGTTAGCGGGCTCTGGGGCCAACGTCCTGACTTTC. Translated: CASSIGGLAGSGANVLTF. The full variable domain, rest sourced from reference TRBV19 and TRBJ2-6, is DGGITQSPKYLFRKEGQNVTLSCEQNLNHDAMYWYRQDPGQGLRLIYYSQIVNDFQKGDIAEGYSVSREKKESFPLTVTSAQKNPTAFYLCASSIGGLAGSGANVLTFGAGSRLTVL.

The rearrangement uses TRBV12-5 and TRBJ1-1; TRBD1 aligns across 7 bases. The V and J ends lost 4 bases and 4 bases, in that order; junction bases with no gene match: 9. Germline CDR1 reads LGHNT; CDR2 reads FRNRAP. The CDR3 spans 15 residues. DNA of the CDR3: TGTGCTAGTGGTTGGACCAGGACAGGTGGCACTGAAGCTTTCTTT. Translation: CASGWTRTGGTEAFF.

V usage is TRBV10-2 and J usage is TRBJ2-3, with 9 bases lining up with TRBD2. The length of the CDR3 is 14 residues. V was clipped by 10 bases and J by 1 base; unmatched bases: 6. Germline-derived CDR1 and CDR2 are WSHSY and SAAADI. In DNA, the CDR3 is TGCGCCACCTGGACTAGCGTCGGCACAGATACGCAGTATTTT. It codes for CATWTSVGTDTQYF.

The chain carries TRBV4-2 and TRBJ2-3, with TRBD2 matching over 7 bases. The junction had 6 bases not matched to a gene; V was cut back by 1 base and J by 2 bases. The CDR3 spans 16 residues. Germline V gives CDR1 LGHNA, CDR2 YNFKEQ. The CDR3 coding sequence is TGTGCCAGCAGCCAAGCCCCGGGAGGAAACACAGATACGCAGTATTTT. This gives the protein CASSQAPGGNTDTQYF.

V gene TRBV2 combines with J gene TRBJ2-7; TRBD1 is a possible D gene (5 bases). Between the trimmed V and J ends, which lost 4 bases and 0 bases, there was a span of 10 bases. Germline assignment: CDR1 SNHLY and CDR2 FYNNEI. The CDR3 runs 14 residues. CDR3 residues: CASSVGQASYEQYF. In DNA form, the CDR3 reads TGTGCCAGCAGTGTGGGGCAGGCCTCCTACGAGCAGTACTTC.

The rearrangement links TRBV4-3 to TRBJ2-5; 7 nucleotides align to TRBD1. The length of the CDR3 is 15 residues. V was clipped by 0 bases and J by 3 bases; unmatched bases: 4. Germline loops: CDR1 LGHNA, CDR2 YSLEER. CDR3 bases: TGCGCCAGCAGCCAAGATCCAGGGGGAGAAGAGACCCAGTACTTC. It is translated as CASSQDPGGEETQYF.

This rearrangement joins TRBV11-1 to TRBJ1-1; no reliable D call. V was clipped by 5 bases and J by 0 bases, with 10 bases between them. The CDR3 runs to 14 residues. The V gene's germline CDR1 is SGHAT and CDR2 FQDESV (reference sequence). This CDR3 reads CASSPSRMNTEAFF. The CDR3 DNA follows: TGTGCCAGCAGCCCCTCTCGGATGAACACTGAAGCTTTCTTT.

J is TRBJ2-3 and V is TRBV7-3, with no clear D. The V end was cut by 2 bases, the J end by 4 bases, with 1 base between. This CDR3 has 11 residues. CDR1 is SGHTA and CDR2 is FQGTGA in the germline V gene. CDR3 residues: CASSLADTQYF. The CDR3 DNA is TGTGCCAGCAGCTTAGCAGATACGCAGTATTTT.

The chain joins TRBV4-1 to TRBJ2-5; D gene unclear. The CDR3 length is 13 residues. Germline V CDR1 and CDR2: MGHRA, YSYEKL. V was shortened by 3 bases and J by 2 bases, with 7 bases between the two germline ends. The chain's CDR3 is CASSQWQQETQYF. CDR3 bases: TGCGCCAGCAGCCAGTGGCAGCAAGAGACCCAGTACTTC.

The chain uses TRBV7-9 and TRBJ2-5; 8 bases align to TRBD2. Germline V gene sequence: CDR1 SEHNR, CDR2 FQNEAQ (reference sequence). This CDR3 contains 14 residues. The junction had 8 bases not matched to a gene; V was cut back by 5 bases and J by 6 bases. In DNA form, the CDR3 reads TGTGCCAGCAGCCTGGGGGCGGGGGGCAAGACCCAGTACTTC. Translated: CASSLGAGGKTQYF. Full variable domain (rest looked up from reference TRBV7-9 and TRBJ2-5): DTGVSQNPRHKITKRGQNVTFRCDPISEHNRLYWYRQTLGQGPEFLTYFQNEAQLEKSRLLSDRFSAERPKGSFSTLEIQRTEQGDSAMYLCASSLGAGGKTQYFGPGTRLLVL.

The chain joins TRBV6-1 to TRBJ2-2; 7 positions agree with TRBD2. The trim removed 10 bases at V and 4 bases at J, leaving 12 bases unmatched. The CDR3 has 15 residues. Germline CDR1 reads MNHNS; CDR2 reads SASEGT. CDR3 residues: CATLTSSRGTGELFF. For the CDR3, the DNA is TGTGCCACTTTGACTAGCAGTAGGGGCACCGGGGAGCTGTTTTTT.

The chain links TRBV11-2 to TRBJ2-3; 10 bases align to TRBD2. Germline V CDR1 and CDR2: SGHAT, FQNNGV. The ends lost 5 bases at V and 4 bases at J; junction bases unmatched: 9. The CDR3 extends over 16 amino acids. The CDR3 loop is CASSVLLAGWSDTQYF. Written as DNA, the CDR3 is TGTGCCAGCAGCGTTCTACTAGCGGGGTGGTCAGATACGCAGTATTTT. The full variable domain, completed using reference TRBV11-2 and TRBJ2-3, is EAGVAQSPRYKIIEKRQSVAFWCNPISGHATLYWYQQILGQGPKLLIQFQNNGVVDDSQLPKDRFSAERLKGVDSTLKIQPAKLEDSAVYLCASSVLLAGWSDTQYFGPGTRLTVL.

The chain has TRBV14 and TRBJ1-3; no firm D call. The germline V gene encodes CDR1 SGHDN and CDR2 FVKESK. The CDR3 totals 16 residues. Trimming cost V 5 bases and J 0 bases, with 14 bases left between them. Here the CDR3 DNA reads TGTGCCAGCAGCGGACGAATCCGAAGCTCTGGAAACACCATATATTTT. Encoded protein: CASSGRIRSSGNTIYF.

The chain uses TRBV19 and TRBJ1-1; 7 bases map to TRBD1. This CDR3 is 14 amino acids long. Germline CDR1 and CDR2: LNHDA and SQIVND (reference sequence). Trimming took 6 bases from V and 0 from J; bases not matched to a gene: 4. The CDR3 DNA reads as TGTGCCAGTAGCAGGGGGACTTTGAACACTGAAGCTTTCTTT. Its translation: CASSRGTLNTEAFF.

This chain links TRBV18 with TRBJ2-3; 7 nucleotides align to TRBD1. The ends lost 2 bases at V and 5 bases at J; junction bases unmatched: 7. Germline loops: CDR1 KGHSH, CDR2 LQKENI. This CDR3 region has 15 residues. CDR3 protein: CASSPRPGGQDTQYF. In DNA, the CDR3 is TGTGCCAGCTCACCAAGGCCAGGGGGTCAAGATACGCAGTATTTT.

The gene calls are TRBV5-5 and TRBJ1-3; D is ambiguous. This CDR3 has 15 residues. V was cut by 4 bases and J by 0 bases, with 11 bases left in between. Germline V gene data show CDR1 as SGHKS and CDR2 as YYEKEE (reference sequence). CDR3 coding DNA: TGTGCCAGCAGCCAACGGGGTGGCTCTGGAAACACCATATATTTT. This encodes CASSQRGGSGNTIYF. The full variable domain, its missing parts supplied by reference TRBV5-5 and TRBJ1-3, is DAGVTQSPTHLIKTRGQQVTLRCSPISGHKSVSWYQQVLGQGPQFIFQYYEKEERGRGNFPDRFSARQFPNYSSELNVNALLLGDSALYLCASSQRGGSGNTIYFGEGSWLTVV.

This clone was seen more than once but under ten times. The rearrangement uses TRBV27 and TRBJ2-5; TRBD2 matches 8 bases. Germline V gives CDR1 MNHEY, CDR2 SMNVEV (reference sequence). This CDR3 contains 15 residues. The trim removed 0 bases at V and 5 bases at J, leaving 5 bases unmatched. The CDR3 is CASSLSAGGLETQYF. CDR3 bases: TGTGCCAGCAGTTTATCGGCGGGAGGTCTGGAGACCCAGTACTTC.

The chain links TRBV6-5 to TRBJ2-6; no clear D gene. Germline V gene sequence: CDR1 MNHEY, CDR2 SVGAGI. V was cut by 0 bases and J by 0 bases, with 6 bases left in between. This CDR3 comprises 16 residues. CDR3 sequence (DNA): TGTGCCAGCAGTTACTCGTCGGACTCTGGGGCCAACGTCCTGACTTTC. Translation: CASSYSSDSGANVLTF.

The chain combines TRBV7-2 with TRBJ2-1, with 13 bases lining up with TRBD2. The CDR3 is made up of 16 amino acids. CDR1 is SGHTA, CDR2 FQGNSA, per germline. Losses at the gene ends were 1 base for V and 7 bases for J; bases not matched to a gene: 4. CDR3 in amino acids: CASSLGLAGGGNEQFF. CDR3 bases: TGTGCCAGCAGCTTAGGACTAGCGGGGGGAGGGAATGAGCAGTTCTTC. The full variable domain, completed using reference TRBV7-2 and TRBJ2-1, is GAGVSQSPSNKVTEKGKDVELRCDPISGHTALYWYRQSLGQGLEFLIYFQGNSAPDKSGLPSDRFSAERTGGSVSTLTIQRTQQEDSAVYLCASSLGLAGGGNEQFFGPGTRLTVL.

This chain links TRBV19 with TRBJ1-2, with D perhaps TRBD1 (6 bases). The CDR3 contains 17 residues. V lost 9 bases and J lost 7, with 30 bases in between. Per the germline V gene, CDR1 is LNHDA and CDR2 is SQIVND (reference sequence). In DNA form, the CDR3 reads TGTGCCAGCTCAAGGACAGAATCGCCGAGGAGGATGGGTGGCTACACCTTC. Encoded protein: CASSRTESPRRMGGYTF. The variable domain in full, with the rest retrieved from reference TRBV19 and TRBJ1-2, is DGGITQSPKYLFRKEGQNVTLSCEQNLNHDAMYWYRQDPGQGLRLIYYSQIVNDFQKGDIAEGYSVSREKKESFPLTVTSAQKNPTAFYLCASSRTESPRRMGGYTFGSGTRLTVV.